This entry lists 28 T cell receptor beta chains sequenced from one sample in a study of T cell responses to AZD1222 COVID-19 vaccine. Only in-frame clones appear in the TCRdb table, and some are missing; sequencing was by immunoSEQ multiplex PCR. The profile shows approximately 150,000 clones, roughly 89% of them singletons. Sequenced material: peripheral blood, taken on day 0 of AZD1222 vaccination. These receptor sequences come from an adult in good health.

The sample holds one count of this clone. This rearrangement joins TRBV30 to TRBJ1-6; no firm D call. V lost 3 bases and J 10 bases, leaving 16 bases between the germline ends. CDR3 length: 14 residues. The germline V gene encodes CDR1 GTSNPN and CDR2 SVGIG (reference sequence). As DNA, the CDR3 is TGTGCCTGGAGGGGGTTGGCTCTTGGATCACCCCTCCACTTT. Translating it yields CAWRGLALGSPLHF.

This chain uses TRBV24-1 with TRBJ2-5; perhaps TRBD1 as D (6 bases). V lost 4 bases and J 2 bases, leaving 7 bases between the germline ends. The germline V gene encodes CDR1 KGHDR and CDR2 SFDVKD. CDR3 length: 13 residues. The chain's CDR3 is CATSDTGQETQYF. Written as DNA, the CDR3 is TGTGCCACCAGTGACACAGGGCAAGAGACCCAGTACTTC.

The CDR3 here is CASSKRRDRGQGQPQHF. The CDR3 bases are TGTGCCAGCAGCAAAAGGAGGGACAGGGGGCAAGGACAGCCCCAGCATTTT. The rearrangement uses TRBV21-1 and TRBJ1-5; TRBD1, as called in the table, went unchecked against the DNA. TRBV21-1 is noted as a pseudogene. The CDR3 sequence is 17 residues long.

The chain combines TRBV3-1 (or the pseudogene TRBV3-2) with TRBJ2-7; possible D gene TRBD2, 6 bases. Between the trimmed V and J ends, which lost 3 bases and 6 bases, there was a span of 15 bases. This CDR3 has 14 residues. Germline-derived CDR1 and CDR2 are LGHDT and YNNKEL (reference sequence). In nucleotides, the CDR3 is TGTGCCAGCAGCCAGGAGGGACTTTCCAGCGAGCAGTACTTC. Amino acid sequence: CASSQEGLSSEQYF.

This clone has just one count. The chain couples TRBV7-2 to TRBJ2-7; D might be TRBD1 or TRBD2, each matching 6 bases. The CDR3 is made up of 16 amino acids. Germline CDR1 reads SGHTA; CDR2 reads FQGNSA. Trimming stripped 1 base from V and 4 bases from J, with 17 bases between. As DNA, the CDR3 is TGTGCCAGCAGCTTAGACAGGGCGGCGGGACCGTACGAGCAGTACTTC. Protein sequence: CASSLDRAAGPYEQYF.

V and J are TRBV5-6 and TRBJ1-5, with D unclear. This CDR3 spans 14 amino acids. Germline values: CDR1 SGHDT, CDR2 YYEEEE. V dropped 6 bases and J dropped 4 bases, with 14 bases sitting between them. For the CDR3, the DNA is TGTGCCAGCACCCGGACCGGCGGTAATCAGCCCCAGCATTTT. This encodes CASTRTGGNQPQHF.

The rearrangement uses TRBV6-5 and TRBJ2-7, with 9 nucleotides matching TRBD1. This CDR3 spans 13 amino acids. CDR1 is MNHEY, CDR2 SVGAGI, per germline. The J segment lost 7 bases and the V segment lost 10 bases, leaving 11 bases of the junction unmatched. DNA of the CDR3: TGTGCCACCCCCTCCCAACAGGGGGCAGAGCAGTACTTC. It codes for CATPSQQGAEQYF.

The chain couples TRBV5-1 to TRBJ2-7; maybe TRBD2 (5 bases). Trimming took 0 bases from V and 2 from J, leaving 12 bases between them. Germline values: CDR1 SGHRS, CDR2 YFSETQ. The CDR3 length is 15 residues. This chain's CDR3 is CASSLASGSPYEQYF. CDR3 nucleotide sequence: TGCGCCAGCAGCTTGGCGTCGGGATCTCCCTACGAGCAGTACTTC.

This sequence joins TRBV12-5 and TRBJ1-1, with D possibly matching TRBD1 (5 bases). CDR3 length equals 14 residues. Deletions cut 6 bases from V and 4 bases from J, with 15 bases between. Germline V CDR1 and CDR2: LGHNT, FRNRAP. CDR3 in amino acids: CASGPGTRITEAFF. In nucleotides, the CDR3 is TGTGCTAGTGGCCCTGGGACTCGGATCACTGAAGCTTTCTTT.

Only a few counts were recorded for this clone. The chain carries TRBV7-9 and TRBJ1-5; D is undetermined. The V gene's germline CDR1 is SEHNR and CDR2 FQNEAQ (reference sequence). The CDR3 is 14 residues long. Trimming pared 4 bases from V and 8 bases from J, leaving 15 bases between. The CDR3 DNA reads TGTGCCAGCAGCTCTGGTAGTAGCAAGGAGCCCCAGCATTTT. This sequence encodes CASSSGSSKEPQHF.

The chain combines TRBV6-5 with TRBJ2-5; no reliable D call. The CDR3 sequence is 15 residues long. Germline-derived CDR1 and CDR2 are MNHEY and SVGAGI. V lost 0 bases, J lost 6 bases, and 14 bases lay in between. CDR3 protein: CASSYSPFPYKTQYF. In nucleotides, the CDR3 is TGTGCCAGCAGTTACTCCCCGTTTCCATATAAGACCCAGTACTTC.

The CDR3 DNA sequence: TGCGCCAGCAGCCAAGGCCAAAGCTACAATGAGCAGTTCTTC. Amino acid sequence: CASSQGQSYNEQFF. The rearrangement uses TRBV4-3 and TRBJ2-1; D unclear. The CDR3 sequence is 14 residues long. Trimming took off 1 base at V and 3 bases at J, with 7 bases between the two ends. Germline CDR1 is LGHNA and CDR2 is YSLEER.

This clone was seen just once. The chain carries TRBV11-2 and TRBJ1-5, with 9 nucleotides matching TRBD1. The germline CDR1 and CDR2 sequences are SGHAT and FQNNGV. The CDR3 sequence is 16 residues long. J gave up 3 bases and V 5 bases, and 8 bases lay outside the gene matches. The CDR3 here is CASSPWGQGPNQPQHF. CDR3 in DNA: TGTGCCAGCAGCCCATGGGGACAGGGACCCAATCAGCCCCAGCATTTT. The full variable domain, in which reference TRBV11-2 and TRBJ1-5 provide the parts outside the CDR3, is EAGVAQSPRYKIIEKRQSVAFWCNPISGHATLYWYQQILGQGPKLLIQFQNNGVVDDSQLPKDRFSAERLKGVDSTLKIQPAKLEDSAVYLCASSPWGQGPNQPQHFGDGTRLSIL.

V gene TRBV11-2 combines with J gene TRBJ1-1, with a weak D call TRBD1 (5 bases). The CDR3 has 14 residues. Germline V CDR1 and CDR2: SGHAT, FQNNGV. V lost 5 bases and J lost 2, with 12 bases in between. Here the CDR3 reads CASSPTTVNTEAFF. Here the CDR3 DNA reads TGTGCCAGCAGCCCAACGACAGTCAACACTGAAGCTTTCTTT.

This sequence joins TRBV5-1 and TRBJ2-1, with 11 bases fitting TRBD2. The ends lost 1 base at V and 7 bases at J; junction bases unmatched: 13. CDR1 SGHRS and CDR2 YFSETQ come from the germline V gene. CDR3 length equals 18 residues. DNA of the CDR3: TGCGCCAGCAGCTTGTTTGCCCTAGCGGGGGGTTCGGGAAATGAGCAGTTCTTC. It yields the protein CASSLFALAGGSGNEQFF.

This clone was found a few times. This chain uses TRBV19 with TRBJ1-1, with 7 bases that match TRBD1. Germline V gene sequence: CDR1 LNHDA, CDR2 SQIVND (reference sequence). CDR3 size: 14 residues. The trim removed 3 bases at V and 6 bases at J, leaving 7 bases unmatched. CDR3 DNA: TGTGCCAGTAGTATTCGAGGGGGCGGATCTGAAGCTTTCTTT. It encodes CASSIRGGGSEAFF.

Here the CDR3 DNA reads TGTGCCAGCAGCTTACAGCGGGGGCCTAGCACAGATACGCAGTATTTT. It yields the protein CASSLQRGPSTDTQYF. The chain employs TRBV11-1 and TRBJ2-3, with 8 positions matching TRBD2. This CDR3 is 16 amino acids long. Per the germline V gene, CDR1 is SGHAT and CDR2 is FQDESV (reference sequence). J was trimmed by 0 bases and V by 2 bases; bases with no gene match: 4. Combining the CDR3 with reference TRBV11-1 and TRBJ2-3 gives the whole variable domain EAEVAQSPRYKITEKSQAVAFWCDPISGHATLYWYRQILGQGPELLVQFQDESVVDDSQLPKDRFSAERLKGVDSTLKIQPAELGDSAMYLCASSLQRGPSTDTQYFGPGTRLTVL.

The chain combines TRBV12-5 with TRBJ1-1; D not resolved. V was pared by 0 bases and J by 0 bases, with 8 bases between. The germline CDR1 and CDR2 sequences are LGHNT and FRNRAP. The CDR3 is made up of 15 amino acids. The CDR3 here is CASGLVRTVNTEAFF. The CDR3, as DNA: TGTGCTAGTGGTTTGGTACGCACCGTGAACACTGAAGCTTTCTTT.

For the CDR3, the DNA is TGTGCCAGCAGCCAAGTGACGGATAATTCACCCCTCCACTTT. Its protein product is CASSQVTDNSPLHF. This rearrangement joins TRBV3-1 (or the pseudogene TRBV3-2) to TRBJ1-6; D gene unclear. Germline assignment: CDR1 LGHDT and CDR2 YNNKEL (reference sequence). This CDR3 comprises 14 residues. V was trimmed by 1 base and J by 5 bases, leaving 6 bases between them.

The CDR3 sequence is CASSSEGTGGIDTQYF. In DNA form, the CDR3 reads TGTGCCAGCAGCTCGGAAGGGACAGGGGGAATTGATACGCAGTATTTT. The rearrangement uses TRBV7-8 and TRBJ2-3; 11 nucleotides line up with TRBD1. CDR3 size: 16 residues. Germline V CDR1 and CDR2: SGHVS, FQNEAQ. J lost 6 bases, V lost 4 bases, and 9 bases had no gene match. Together with reference TRBV7-8 and TRBJ2-3, the CDR3 gives the full variable domain: GAGVSQSPRYKVAKRGQDVALRCDPISGHVSLFWYQQALGQGPEFLTYFQNEAQLDKSGLPSDRFFAERPEGSVSTLKIQRTQQEDSAVYLCASSSEGTGGIDTQYFGPGTRLTVL.

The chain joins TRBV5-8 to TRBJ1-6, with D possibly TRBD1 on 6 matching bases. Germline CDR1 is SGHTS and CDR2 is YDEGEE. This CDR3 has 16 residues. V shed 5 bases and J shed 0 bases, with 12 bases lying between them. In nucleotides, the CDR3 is TGTGCCAGCAGAGAGGGGGGGAGCTCCTATAATTCACCCCTCCACTTT. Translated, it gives CASREGGSSYNSPLHF.

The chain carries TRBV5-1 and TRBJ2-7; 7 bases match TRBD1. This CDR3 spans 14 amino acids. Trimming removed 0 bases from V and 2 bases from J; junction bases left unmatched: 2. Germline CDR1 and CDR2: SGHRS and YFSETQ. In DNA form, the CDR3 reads TGCGCCAGCAGCTTGGGAGGGACAGCCTACGAGCAGTACTTC. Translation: CASSLGGTAYEQYF. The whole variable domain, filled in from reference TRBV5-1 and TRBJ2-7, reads KAGVTQTPRYLIKTRGQQVTLSCSPISGHRSVSWYQQTPGQGLQFLFEYFSETQRNKGNFPGRFSGRQFSNSRSEMNVSTLELGDSALYLCASSLGGTAYEQYFGPGTRLTVT.

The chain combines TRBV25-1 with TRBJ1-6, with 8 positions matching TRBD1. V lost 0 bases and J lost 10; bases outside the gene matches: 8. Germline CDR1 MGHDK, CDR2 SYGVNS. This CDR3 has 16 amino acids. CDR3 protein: CASSEYSSRGRSPLHF. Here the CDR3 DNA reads TGTGCCAGCAGTGAATATTCAAGCAGGGGGCGGTCACCCCTCCACTTT.

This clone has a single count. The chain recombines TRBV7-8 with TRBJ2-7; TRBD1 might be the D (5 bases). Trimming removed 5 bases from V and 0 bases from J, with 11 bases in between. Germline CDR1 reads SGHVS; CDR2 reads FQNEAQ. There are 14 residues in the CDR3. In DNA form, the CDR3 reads TGTGCCAGCAGCGAATGGACATCCTCCTACGAGCAGTACTTC. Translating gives CASSEWTSSYEQYF.

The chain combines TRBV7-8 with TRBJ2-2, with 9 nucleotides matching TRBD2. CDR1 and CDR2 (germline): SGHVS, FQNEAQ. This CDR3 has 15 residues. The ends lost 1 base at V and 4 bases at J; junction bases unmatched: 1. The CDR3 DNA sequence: TGTGCCAGCAGCTTAGTACTAGCGGGCACCGGGGAGCTGTTTTTT. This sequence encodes CASSLVLAGTGELFF. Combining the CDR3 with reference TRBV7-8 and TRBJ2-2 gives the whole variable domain GAGVSQSPRYKVAKRGQDVALRCDPISGHVSLFWYQQALGQGPEFLTYFQNEAQLDKSGLPSDRFFAERPEGSVSTLKIQRTQQEDSAVYLCASSLVLAGTGELFFGEGSRLTVL.

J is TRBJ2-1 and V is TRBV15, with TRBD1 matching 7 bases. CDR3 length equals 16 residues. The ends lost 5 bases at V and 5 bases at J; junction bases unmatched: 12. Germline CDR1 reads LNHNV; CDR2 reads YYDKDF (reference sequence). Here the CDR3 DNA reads TGTGCCACCAGCCAACTGACAGGGATGAGGCACAATGAGCAGTTCTTC. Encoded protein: CATSQLTGMRHNEQFF. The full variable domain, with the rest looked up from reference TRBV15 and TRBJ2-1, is DAMVIQNPRYQVTQFGKPVTLSCSQTLNHNVMYWYQQKSSQAPKLLFHYYDKDFNNEADTPDNFQSRRPNTSFCFLDIRSPGLGDTAMYLCATSQLTGMRHNEQFFGPGTRLTVL.

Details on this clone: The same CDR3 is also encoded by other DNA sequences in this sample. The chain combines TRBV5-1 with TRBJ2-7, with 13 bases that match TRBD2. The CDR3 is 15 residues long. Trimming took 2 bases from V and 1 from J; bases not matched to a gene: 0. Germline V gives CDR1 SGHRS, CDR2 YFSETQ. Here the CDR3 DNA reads TGCGCCAGCAGCTTACTAGCGGGAGGGTCCTACGAGCAGTACTTC. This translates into CASSLLAGGSYEQYF. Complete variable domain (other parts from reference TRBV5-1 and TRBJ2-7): KAGVTQTPRYLIKTRGQQVTLSCSPISGHRSVSWYQQTPGQGLQFLFEYFSETQRNKGNFPGRFSGRQFSNSRSEMNVSTLELGDSALYLCASSLLAGGSYEQYFGPGTRLTVT.

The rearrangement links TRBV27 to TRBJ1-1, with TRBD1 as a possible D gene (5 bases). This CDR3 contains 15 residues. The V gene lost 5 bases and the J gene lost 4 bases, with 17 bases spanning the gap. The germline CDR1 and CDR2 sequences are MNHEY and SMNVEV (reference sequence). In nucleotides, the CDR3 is TGTGCCAGCAGTGGGGGTTCAGGACTGCGCACTGAAGCTTTCTTT. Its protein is CASSGGSGLRTEAFF.